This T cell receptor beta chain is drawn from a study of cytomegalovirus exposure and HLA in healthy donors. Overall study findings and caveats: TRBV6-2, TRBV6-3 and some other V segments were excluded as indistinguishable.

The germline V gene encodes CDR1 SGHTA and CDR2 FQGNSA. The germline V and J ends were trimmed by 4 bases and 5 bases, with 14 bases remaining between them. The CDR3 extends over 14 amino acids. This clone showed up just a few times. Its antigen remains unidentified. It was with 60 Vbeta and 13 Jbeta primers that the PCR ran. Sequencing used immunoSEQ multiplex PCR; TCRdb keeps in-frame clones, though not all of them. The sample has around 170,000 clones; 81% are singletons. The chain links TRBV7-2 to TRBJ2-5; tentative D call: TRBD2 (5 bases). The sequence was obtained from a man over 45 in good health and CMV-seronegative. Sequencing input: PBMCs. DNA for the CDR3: TGTGCCAGCAGCTCCCGCGGGCTAGCTGAGACCCAGTACTTC. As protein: CASSSRGLAETQYF.